These T cell receptor beta chains were read from a single sample in a study of radiation and T cells in renal cell carcinoma. Clones were read by immunoSEQ multiplex PCR, and TCRdb kept only the in-frame ones, dropping some. The table records about 130,000 clones, over 75% of them present only once. The source was blood, collected from a patient whose treatment included radiotherapy and nephrectomy. These receptors were collected from a middle-aged man with renal cell carcinoma. The CDR3 runs from the conserved cysteine through the conserved F or W. D genes are given only for firm matches. Clone size appears in some rows only: once, few, many, or a class for an expanded clone.

abundance	v_gene	d_gene	j_gene	CDR3aa	CDR3nt
NA	TRBV2	TRBD1	TRBJ1-5	CASSGQGANQPQHF	TGTGCCAGCAGTGGACAGGGGGCAAATCAGCCCCAGCATTTT
NA	TRBV6-1	NA	TRBJ2-2	CASSEVVANTGELFF	TGTGCCAGCAGTGAAGTAGTCGCGAACACCGGGGAGCTGTTTTTT
NA	TRBV6-1	TRBD1	TRBJ1-3	CASSVDRGSGNTIYF	TGTGCCAGCAGTGTGGACAGGGGAAGTGGAAACACCATATATTTT
NA	TRBV2	NA	TRBJ1-2	CASSSGRTANYGYTF	TGTGCCAGCAGTTCGGGAAGGACAGCTAACTATGGCTACACCTTC
NA	TRBV4-2	NA	TRBJ1-5	CASSQEDGSNQPQHF	TGTGCCAGCAGCCAAGAGGACGGTAGCAATCAGCCCCAGCATTTT
NA	TRBV18	NA	TRBJ2-7	CASSPTGDGSYEQYF	TGTGCCAGCTCACCAACGGGGGATGGTTCCTACGAGCAGTACTTC
NA	TRBV9	NA	TRBJ1-3	CASSVEGRPLGNTIYF	TGTGCCAGCAGCGTAGAGGGCAGGCCTCTCGGAAACACCATATATTTT
NA	TRBV29-1	TRBD1	TRBJ2-1	CSGGRQGEEQFF	TGCAGCGGCGGTAGACAGGGGGAGGAGCAGTTCTTC
NA	TRBV19	TRBD2	TRBJ2-1	CASSLAGGFNEQFF	TGTGCCAGTAGCCTAGCGGGGGGTTTTAATGAGCAGTTCTTC
NA	TRBV19	NA	TRBJ2-6	CASSIGVGAGANVLTF	TGTGCCAGTAGTATTGGGGTTGGGGCCGGGGCCAACGTCCTGACTTTC
NA	TRBV28	TRBD1	TRBJ2-7	CASLGGDRGSYEQYF	TGTGCCAGTCTAGGAGGGGACAGGGGTTCATACGAGCAGTACTTC
NA	TRBV5-1	NA	TRBJ2-7	CASSMNLDRPEQYF	TGCGCCAGCAGCATGAACCTAGACAGGCCTGAGCAGTACTTC
NA	TRBV19	TRBD1	TRBJ1-2	CASSVTGGRMSDGYTF	TGTGCCAGTAGCGTGACAGGGGGCCGGATGTCGGATGGCTACACCTTC
few	TRBV6-1	NA	TRBJ1-2	CASSLGPYGYTF	TGTGCCAGCAGTTTAGGTCCCTATGGCTACACCTTC
NA	TRBV19	NA	TRBJ2-7	CASSITSQHHEQYF	TGTGCCAGTAGTATAACGTCCCAGCACCACGAGCAGTACTTC
few	TRBV9	NA	TRBJ1-1	CASSRYVQTEAFF	TGTGCCAGCAGCCGTTATGTGCAGACTGAAGCTTTCTTT
NA	TRBV7-2	TRBD2	TRBJ2-7	CASSFPLLAGGSYEQYF	TGTGCCAGCAGCTTCCCTTTACTAGCGGGTGGCTCCTACGAGCAGTACTTC
NA	TRBV7-2	TRBD1	TRBJ2-5	CASSRTTGKETQYF	TGTGCCAGCAGCCGTACGACAGGGAAAGAGACCCAGTACTTC
NA	TRBV7-9	TRBD1	TRBJ2-1	CASSRRTGGYNEQFF	TGTGCCAGCAGTCGGAGGACAGGGGGTTACAATGAGCAGTTCTTC
once	TRBV30	TRBD2	TRBJ2-2	CACTLAGNTGELFF	TGTGCCTGTACTCTAGCGGGGAACACCGGGGAGCTGTTTTTT
few	TRBV28	TRBD1	TRBJ1-4	CASNLGGAVNEKLFF	TGTGCCAGCAATTTAGGGGGCGCCGTTAATGAAAAACTGTTTTTT